This note documents a single T cell receptor (beta chain) sequence. Its antigen is currently unknown. This entry is derived from a study of beta chain features in type 1 diabetes. Looking at the study overall: There was similarity between patients and healthy donors in age, gender and cell yields. Study-level points and caveats: Cells with high TCR expression could be over-represented by cDNA sequencing. Patients with Type 1 diabetes showed moderately but significantly shorter TCRB CDR3s in all four CD4+ subsets.

It was via CD45RO/CCR7/CD25/CD127/CD95/CD27 that CD4+ naive, central memory, regulatory and stem cell-like memory cells were sorted. The entirety of the isolated RNA underwent reverse transcription, so expressed TCRB transcripts were sequenced. This table comes from immunoSEQ multiplex PCR, and its TCRdb copy is limited to in-frame clones, with some not included. The table lists 630,000 or so clones, 11% to 15% of them singletons. This receptor was obtained from a man between 18 and 29 years old with type 1 diabetes. The sequenced sample was naive CD4+ T cells from blood.

The CDR3 DNA is TGTGCCAGCGAGCTAGCCTCCCCGGGCGGGGAGCTGTTTTTT. Its translation is CASELASPGGELFF. The V and J genes are TRBV2 and TRBJ2-2, with D possibly matching TRBD2 (5 bases). The CDR3 loop spans 14 amino acids. With 8 bases removed from V and 7 bases from J, the gap between germline ends came to 17 bases. The germline gives CDR1 SNHLY, CDR2 FYNNEI.